Presented here are 14 T cell receptor beta chains from one specimen sequenced in a study of a mutant IDH1 vaccine in newly diagnosed glioma. Sequencing was performed with immunoSEQ multiplex PCR; in TCRdb, only in-frame clones are kept and a portion is missing. Counted here are roughly 28,000 clones, about 89% occurring once; the ten biggest clones make up over 15%. Indicated time point: week 5, during vaccination. The study gave 300 ug of mutant IDH1 20-mer peptide per vaccine dose, with topical imiquimod. Which antigens these TCRs recognize remains unknown. The material was PBMCs, obtained from a glioma patient whose treatment included an IDH1 peptide vaccine. The receptors originated from a man younger than 35 with glioma.

V usage is TRBV7-2 and J usage is TRBJ2-3, with D maybe TRBD2 (6 bases). This CDR3 is 15 amino acids long. V was shortened by 4 bases and J by 2 bases, with 13 bases between the two germline ends. Germline V lookup: CDR1 SGHTA, CDR2 FQGNSA. CDR3 DNA sequence: TGTGCCAGCAGCTCCGGCGGGGTTCTCACAGATACGCAGTATTTT. Its protein product is CASSSGGVLTDTQYF.

As DNA, the CDR3 is TGTGCCAGTAGTAGCCCCCAGGTATCTTGGGGATTGGGGCAGCCCCAGCATTTT. Translated: CASSSPQVSWGLGQPQHF. The V and J genes are TRBV19 and TRBJ1-5; no reliable D call. The germline CDR1 and CDR2 sequences are LNHDA and SQIVND (reference sequence). This CDR3 has 18 amino acids. V was pared by 4 bases and J by 7 bases, with 26 bases between.

V and J are TRBV18 and TRBJ2-1; 11 positions agree with TRBD2. V lost 4 bases to trimming and J lost 10 bases; unmatched junction nucleotides: 6. The CDR3 is made up of 14 amino acids. CDR1 and CDR2 (germline): KGHSH, LQKENI. CDR3 residues: CASSLSTSGEEQFF. The CDR3, as DNA: TGTGCCAGCTCACTCTCGACTAGCGGGGAGGAGCAGTTCTTC.

The V gene is TRBV5-6, the J gene TRBJ2-5; a weak D match, TRBD2 (6 bases). CDR3 size: 15 residues. Trimming took 1 base from V and 1 from J, leaving 11 bases between them. CDR1 and CDR2 from the germline V gene are SGHDT and YYEEEE. The CDR3 spells CASSLRSGLQETQYF. As DNA, the CDR3 is TGTGCCAGCAGCTTGAGGAGCGGGCTCCAAGAGACCCAGTACTTC.

As to this clone: One junction end disagrees with the germline gene, perhaps due to a read error. The gene calls are TRBV6-5 and TRBJ2-7; D possibly matches TRBD1 or TRBD2 (5 bases each). CDR3 length equals 12 residues. Germline CDR1 MNHEY, CDR2 SVGAGI. The CDR3 loop is CAISGPWGEQYF. The CDR3 DNA sequence: TGTGCCATCAGTGGGCCTTGGGGGGAGCAGTACTTC.

This chain connects TRBV4-2 to TRBJ2-1, with a weak D call TRBD2 (6 bases). The germline V gene has CDR1 LGHNA and CDR2 YNFKEQ. Deletions cut 1 base from V and 9 bases from J, with 10 bases between. The CDR3 has 13 residues. For the CDR3, the DNA is TGTGCCAGCAGCCAAGCCCTGGGGGGTGAGCAGTTCTTC. Translating it yields CASSQALGGEQFF.

J is TRBJ1-1 and V is TRBV7-9; D is unclear. V shed 2 bases and J shed 8 bases, with 12 bases lying between them. Germline CDR1 reads SEHNR; CDR2 reads FQNEAQ (reference sequence). The CDR3 has 13 amino acids. As DNA, the CDR3 is TGTGCCAGCAGCTTACGGGCTGGGCAGGAAGCTTTCTTT. Its protein is CASSLRAGQEAFF.

DNA of the CDR3: TGTGCCAGCAGTGAAGCATGGCCGGGGCTCTCTGGGAATGAGCAGTTCTTC. Amino acids: CASSEAWPGLSGNEQFF. This chain links TRBV2 with TRBJ2-1; TRBD1 or TRBD2 may be the D gene (5 bases each). V lost 0 bases to trimming and J lost 7 bases, with 19 bases between them. The CDR3 runs to 17 residues. Germline CDR1 is SNHLY and CDR2 is FYNNEI.

V gene TRBV2 combines with J gene TRBJ2-1; D not resolved. CDR3 length equals 17 residues. Germline lookup yields CDR1 SNHLY and CDR2 FYNNEI. V dropped 4 bases and J dropped 0 bases, with 16 bases sitting between them. Here the CDR3 DNA reads TGTGCCAGCAGTGTCGGTAGCAGTTATAGCTCCTACAATGAGCAGTTCTTC. It specifies CASSVGSSYSSYNEQFF.

The chain has TRBV5-6 and TRBJ1-4, with 8 bases lining up with TRBD1. J gave up 6 bases and V 4 bases, and 8 bases lay outside the gene matches. Germline V gene sequence: CDR1 SGHDT, CDR2 YYEEEE. The CDR3 contains 15 residues. The CDR3 spells CASSAGQGRHEKLFF. The CDR3 DNA reads TGTGCCAGCAGCGCCGGACAGGGAAGGCATGAAAAACTGTTTTTT.

CDR3 in DNA: TGCGCCAGCAGTGATGGGCAGATAAGGGACAATGAGCAGTTCTTC. Translation gives CASSDGQIRDNEQFF. The chain combines TRBV10-2 with TRBJ2-1; D not certain. V lost 3 bases and J 5 bases, leaving 14 bases between the germline ends. This CDR3 has 15 residues. Germline V lookup: CDR1 WSHSY, CDR2 SAAADI.

The V gene is TRBV4-3, the J gene TRBJ1-2; 9 nucleotides match TRBD1. The length of the CDR3 is 14 residues. CDR1 and CDR2 (germline): LGHNA, YSLEER. Trimming took 3 bases from V and 4 from J; bases not matched to a gene: 3. CDR3 sequence reads: CASSHGQGPYGYTF. CDR3 in DNA: TGCGCCAGCAGCCATGGACAGGGGCCCTATGGCTACACCTTC.

The chain has TRBV9 and TRBJ2-5; D is perhaps TRBD2 (6 bases). Trimming shortened V by 4 bases and J by 5 bases, and 12 bases separated the two germline ends. The germline gives CDR1 SGDLS, CDR2 YYNGEE. This CDR3 comprises 13 residues. In nucleotides, the CDR3 is TGTGCCAGCAGCTTGGGGACTTCGGAGACCCAGTACTTC. Translated, it gives CASSLGTSETQYF.

The V call is TRBV5-1, the J call TRBJ1-3; TRBD1 might be the D (5 bases). Trimming left V 1 base short and J 2 bases short, with 16 bases between. Germline CDR1 is SGHRS and CDR2 is YFSETQ. CDR3 length: 17 amino acids. The CDR3: CASSLLGLGTAGNTIYF. The CDR3 coding sequence is TGCGCCAGCAGCTTGTTAGGGTTGGGGACGGCTGGAAACACCATATATTTT.